These T cell receptor beta chains were read from a single sample in a study of T cell responses to AZD1222 COVID-19 vaccine. Libraries were prepared by immunoSEQ multiplex PCR; TCRdb keeps only in-frame clonotypes and omits some of them. The sample has 150,000 to 180,000 clones, 70% to 90% seen once. The specimen was peripheral blood, collected on day 0 of MenACWY control vaccination. The origin of the receptors is an adult in good health. The CDR3 runs from the conserved cysteine through the conserved F or W. A D gene is named only where the DNA matches it firmly. Size is stated for part of the rows, as once, few or many counts, or as a class when the clone is expanded.

-,17,TRBJ1-4,TRBV5-5,-,TGTGCCAGCAGCCCCCGGCAATTGACCCCCGGTCATGAAAAACTGTTTTTT,CASSPRQLTPGHEKLFF
-,18,TRBJ2-3,TRBV6-4,TRBD2,TGTGCCAGCGTTGGAGGGACTAGCGGGGGGGCTAGCACAGATACGCAGTATTTT,CASVGGTSGGASTDTQYF
few,12,TRBJ1-2,TRBV7-8,-,TGTGCCAGCAGCGCTGCCGGAGGCGGCTACACCTTC,CASSAAGGGYTF
-,13,TRBJ1-1,TRBV4-3,-,TGCGCCAGCAGCCAAGAATGGTCGGCTGAAGCTTTCTTT,CASSQEWSAEAFF
-,12,TRBJ1-5,TRBV2,-,TGTGCCAGCAGTGACACGAATCAGCCCCAGCATTTT,CASSDTNQPQHF
-,17,TRBJ2-1,TRBV24-1,TRBD2,TGTGCCACCAGTGAACCCCCCACTAGCGGGAGTCGCAATGAGCAGTTCTTC,CATSEPPTSGSRNEQFF
once,16,TRBJ1-6,TRBV4-1,-,TGCGCCAGCAGCCAAGTGGGTAGGACCCAGCCTGCACCCCTCCACTTT,CASSQVGRTQPAPLHF
-,13,TRBJ1-1,TRBV5-1,-,TGCGCCAGCAGCTTAGATCCGAACACTGAAGCTTTCTTT,CASSLDPNTEAFF
-,14,TRBJ1-1,TRBV2,TRBD1,TGTGCCAGCAGCCTAACCCGACAGGGAAGTGAAGCTTTCTTT,CASSLTRQGSEAFF
-,16,TRBJ1-2,TRBV28,TRBD1,TGTGCCAGCCGACCACCGGGAGGGACAGGGGGGTATGGCTACACCTTC,CASRPPGGTGGYGYTF
-,15,TRBJ1-1,TRBV28,-,TGTGCCAGCAGTTCCCCCGGGGGGCGGAACACTGAAGCTTTCTTT,CASSSPGGRNTEAFF
-,18,TRBJ1-1,TRBV15,-,TGTGCCACCAGCAGAGATAGGAGCACAGGGAGTTGGGGCACTGAAGCTTTCTTT,CATSRDRSTGSWGTEAFF